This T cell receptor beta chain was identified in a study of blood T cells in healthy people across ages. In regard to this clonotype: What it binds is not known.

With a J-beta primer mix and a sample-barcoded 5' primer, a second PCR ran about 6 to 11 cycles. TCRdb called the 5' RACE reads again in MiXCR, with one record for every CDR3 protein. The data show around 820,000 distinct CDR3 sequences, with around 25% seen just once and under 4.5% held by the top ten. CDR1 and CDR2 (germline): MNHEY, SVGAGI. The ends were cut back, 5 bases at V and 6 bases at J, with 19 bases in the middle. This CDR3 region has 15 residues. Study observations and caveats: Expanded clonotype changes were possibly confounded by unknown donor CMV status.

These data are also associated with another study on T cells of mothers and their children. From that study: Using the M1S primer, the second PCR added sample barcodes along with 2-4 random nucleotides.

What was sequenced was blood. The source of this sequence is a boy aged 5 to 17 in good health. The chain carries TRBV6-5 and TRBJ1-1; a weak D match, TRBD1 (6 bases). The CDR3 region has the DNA TGTGCCAGCAGTCGCTTATCAGGGGAGGGACCTGAAGCTTTCTTT. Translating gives CASSRLSGEGPEAFF.